The table lists the clone carrying this T cell receptor beta chain with many counts. The CDR3 runs 14 residues. The V segment lost 6 bases and the J segment 5 bases; nucleotides outside the gene matches: 7. The germline gives CDR1 SNHLY, CDR2 FYNNEI. Time point denoted: blood at routine non-recurrence follow-up after resection. Sequencing was performed on whole RNA extracted from tumor and nontumor lung tissue, or from frozen PBMC, and the material was left unsorted. TCR cDNA molecules each had a unique molecular identifier. Via MiXCR, TCRdb re-called the 5' RACE reads, giving one row per CDR3 protein. The repertoire holds 72,000 or so distinct CDR3 sequences, with less than 9.5% as singletons. The data were taken from a study of spatial heterogeneity in lung cancer. Study information: Consistent detection of more beta-chain than alpha-chain sequences was observed.

The sequencing used PBMCs, collected at follow-up. This clonotype was obtained from a female donor with early-stage non-small cell lung cancer. The rearrangement links TRBV2 to TRBJ1-1; 9 bases fit TRBD1. CDR3 sequence reads: CASSLTGGRTEAFF. Written as DNA, the CDR3 is TGTGCCAGCAGCCTGACAGGGGGGAGAACTGAAGCTTTCTTT. The full variable domain, its missing parts supplied by reference TRBV2 and TRBJ1-1, is EPEVTQTPSHQVTQMGQEVILRCVPISNHLYFYWYRQILGQKVEFLVSFYNNEISEKSEIFDDQFSVERPDGSNFTLKIRSTKLEDSAMYFCASSLTGGRTEAFFGQGTRLTVV.